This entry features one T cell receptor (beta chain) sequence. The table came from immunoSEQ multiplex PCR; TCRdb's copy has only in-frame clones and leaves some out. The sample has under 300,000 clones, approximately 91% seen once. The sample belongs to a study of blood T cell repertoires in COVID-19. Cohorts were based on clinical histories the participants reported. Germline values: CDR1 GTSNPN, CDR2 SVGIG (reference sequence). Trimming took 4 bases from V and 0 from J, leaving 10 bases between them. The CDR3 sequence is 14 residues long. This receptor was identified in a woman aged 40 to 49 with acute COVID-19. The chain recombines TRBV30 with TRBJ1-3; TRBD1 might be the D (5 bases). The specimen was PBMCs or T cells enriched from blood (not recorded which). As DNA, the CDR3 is TGTGCCTGGAAAGACAGTAACTCTGGAAACACCATATATTTT. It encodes CAWKDSNSGNTIYF.